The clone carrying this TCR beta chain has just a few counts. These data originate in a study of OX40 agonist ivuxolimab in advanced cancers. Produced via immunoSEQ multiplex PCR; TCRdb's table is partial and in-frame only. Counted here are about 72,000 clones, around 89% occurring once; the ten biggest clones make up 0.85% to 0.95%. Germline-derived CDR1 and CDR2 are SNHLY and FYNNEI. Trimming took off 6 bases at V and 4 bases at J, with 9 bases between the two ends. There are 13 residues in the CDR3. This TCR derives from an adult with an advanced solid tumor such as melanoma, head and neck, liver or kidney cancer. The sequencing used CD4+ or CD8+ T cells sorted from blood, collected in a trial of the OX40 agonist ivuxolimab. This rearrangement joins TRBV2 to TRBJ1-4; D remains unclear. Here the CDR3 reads CASSAQINEKLFF. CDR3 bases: TGTGCCAGCAGCGCACAGATTAATGAAAAACTGTTTTTT. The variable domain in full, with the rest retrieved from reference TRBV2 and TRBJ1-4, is EPEVTQTPSHQVTQMGQEVILRCVPISNHLYFYWYRQILGQKVEFLVSFYNNEISEKSEIFDDQFSVERPDGSNFTLKIRSTKLEDSAMYFCASSAQINEKLFFGSGTQLSVL.